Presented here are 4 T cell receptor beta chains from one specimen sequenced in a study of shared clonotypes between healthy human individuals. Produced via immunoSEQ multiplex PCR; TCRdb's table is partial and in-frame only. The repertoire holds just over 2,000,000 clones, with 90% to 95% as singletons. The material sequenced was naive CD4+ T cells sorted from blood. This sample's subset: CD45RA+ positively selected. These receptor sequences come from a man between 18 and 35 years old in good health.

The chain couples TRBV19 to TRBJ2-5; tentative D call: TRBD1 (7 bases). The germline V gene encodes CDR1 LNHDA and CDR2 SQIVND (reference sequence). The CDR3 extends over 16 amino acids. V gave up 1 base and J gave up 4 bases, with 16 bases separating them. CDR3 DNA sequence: TGTGCCAGTAGTATAGCTACAGGGGCGCGGGGAGAGACCCAGTACTTC. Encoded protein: CASSIATGARGETQYF.

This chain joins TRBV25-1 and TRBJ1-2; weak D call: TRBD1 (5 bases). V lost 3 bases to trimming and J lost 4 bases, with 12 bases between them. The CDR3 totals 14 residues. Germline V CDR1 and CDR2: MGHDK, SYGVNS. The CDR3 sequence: CASSEGGRSYGYTF. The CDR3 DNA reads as TGTGCCAGCAGTGAGGGGGGACGGTCCTATGGCTACACCTTC.

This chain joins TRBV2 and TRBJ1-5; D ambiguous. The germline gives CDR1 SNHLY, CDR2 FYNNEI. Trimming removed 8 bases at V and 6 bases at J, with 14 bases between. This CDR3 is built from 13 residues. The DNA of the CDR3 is TGTGCCAGCCAAACCCAGGCGTTTCAGCCCCAGCATTTT. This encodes CASQTQAFQPQHF.

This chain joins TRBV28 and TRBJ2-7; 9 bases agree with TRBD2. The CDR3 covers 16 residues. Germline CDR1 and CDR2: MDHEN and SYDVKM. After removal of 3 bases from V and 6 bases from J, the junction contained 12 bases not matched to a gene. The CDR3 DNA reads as TGTGCCAGCAGTTTTGACCTAAGCGGGGGGCTCATCGAGCAGTACTTC. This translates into CASSFDLSGGLIEQYF.